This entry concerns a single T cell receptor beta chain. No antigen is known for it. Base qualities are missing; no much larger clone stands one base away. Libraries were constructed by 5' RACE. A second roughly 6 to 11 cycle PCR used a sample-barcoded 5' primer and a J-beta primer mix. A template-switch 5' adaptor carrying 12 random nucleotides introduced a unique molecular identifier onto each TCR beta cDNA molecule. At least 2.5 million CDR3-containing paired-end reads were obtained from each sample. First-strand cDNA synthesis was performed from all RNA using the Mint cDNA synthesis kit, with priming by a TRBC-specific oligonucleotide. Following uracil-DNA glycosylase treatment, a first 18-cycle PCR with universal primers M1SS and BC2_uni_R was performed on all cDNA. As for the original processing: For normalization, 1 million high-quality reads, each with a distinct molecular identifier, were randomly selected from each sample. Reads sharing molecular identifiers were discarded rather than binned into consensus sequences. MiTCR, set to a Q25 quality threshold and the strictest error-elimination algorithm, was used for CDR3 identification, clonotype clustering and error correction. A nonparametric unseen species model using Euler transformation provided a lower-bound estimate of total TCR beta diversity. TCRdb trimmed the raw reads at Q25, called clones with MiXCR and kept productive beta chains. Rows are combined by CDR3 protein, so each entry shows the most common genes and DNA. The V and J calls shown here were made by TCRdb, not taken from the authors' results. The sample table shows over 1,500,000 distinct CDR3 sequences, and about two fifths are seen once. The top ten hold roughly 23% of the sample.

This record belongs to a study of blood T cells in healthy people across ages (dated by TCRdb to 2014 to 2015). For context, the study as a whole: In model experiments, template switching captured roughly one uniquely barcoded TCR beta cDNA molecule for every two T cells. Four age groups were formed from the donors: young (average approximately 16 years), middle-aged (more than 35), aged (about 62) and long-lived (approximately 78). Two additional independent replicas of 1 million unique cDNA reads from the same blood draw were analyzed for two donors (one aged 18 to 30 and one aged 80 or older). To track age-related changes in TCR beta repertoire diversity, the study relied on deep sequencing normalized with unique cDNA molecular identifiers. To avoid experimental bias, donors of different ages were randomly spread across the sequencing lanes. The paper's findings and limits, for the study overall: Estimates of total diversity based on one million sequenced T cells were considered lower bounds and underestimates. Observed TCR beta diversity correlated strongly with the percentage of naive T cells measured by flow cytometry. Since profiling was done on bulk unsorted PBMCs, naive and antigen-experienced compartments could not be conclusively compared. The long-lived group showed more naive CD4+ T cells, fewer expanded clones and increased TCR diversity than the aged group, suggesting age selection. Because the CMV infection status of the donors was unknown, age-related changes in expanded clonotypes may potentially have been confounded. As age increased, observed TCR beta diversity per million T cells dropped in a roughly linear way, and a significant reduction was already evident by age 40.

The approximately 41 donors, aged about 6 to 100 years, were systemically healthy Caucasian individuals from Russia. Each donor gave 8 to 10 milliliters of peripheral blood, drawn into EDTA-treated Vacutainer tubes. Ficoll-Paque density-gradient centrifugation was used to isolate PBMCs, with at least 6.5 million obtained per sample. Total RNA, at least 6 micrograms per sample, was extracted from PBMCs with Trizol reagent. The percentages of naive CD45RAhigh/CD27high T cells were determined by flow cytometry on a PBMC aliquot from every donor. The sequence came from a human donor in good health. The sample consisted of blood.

At the DNA level, the sequence is TGTGCCAGCAGCTTGGACATATTGATCTCCTACAATGAGCAGTTCTTC. Its product reads: CASSLDILISYNEQFF. The rearrangement combines TRBV5-6 with TRBJ2-1; the D gene cannot be resolved reliably. For CDR1 and CDR2, the germline V gene lists SGHDT and YYEEEE. From cysteine to phenylalanine, the CDR3 is 16 amino acids long. Just CDR3 DNA is preserved here, 48 bases in frame from base 1. V lost 0 bases and J lost 0 bases; the stretch between them is 10 bases long.